One and the same sample provided the 22 T cell receptor beta chains below, sequenced in a study of Graves' ophthalmopathy and Graves' hyperthyroidism. From RNA, the CDR3 regions of TCR beta chains were amplified and sequenced. An initial RT-PCR round employing HTBI primers preceded a second-round multiplex PCR. TCRdb re-derived calls from the multiplex PCR reads in MiXCR, one entry per CDR3 protein. This table has over 450,000 distinct CDR3 sequences, approximately 14% appearing once. Specimen: blood. The source is a woman in her twenties or thirties with Graves' ophthalmopathy.

The V gene is TRBV12-3 or TRBV12-4, the J gene TRBJ1-1; 7 positions agree with TRBD1. The V and J ends lost 5 bases and 6 bases, in that order; junction bases with no gene match: 6. The CDR3 runs to 13 residues. As DNA, the CDR3 is TGTGCCAGCAGTCGGGACAGTGTGTCTGAAGCTTTCTTT. Its translation: CASSRDSVSEAFF.

This clonotype was found many times. The V and J genes are TRBV6-1 and TRBJ2-5; D remains unclear. The V gene's germline CDR1 is MNHNS and CDR2 SASEGT. V was cut by 4 bases and J by 2 bases, with 14 bases left in between. The length of the CDR3 is 15 residues. CDR3 in DNA: TGTGCCAGCAGTGCCCTTTGGCAGCCTCAAGAGACCCAGTACTTC. It translates to CASSALWQPQETQYF.

At least ten counts were recorded for this clonotype. The chain couples TRBV20-1 to TRBJ1-5; D remains unclear. This CDR3 comprises 14 residues. V lost 3 bases and J lost 0, with 9 bases in between. Germline V gene lookup returns CDR1 DFQATT and CDR2 SNEGSKA (reference sequence). This CDR3 is CSARAHTSNQPQHF. The CDR3 DNA reads as TGCAGTGCTAGGGCACATACTAGCAATCAGCCCCAGCATTTT.

The gene calls are TRBV7-3 and TRBJ1-1, with TRBD1 matching over 7 bases. The germline V gene encodes CDR1 SGHTA and CDR2 FQGTGA. The J segment lost 1 base and the V segment lost 2 bases, leaving 4 bases of the junction unmatched. The CDR3 totals 15 residues. Here the CDR3 reads CASSLYRTGNTEAFF. For the CDR3, the DNA is TGTGCCAGCAGCTTATACCGGACAGGGAACACTGAAGCTTTCTTT.

This clonotype was observed many times. This CDR3 is CASSLAGASYSKNIQYF. The CDR3 nucleotides read TGTGCCAGCAGCTTAGCAGGGGCGAGTTATTCCAAAAACATTCAGTACTTC. J is TRBJ2-4 and V is TRBV7-9; weak D call: TRBD1 (5 bases). This CDR3 comprises 17 residues. V shed 0 bases and J shed 2 bases, with 14 bases lying between them. Germline-derived CDR1 and CDR2 are SEHNR and FQNEAQ (reference sequence).

Regarding this clonotype: The junction shows a germline mismatch at one end, possibly a read error. This chain uses TRBV27 with TRBJ2-7; 8 bases align to TRBD1. Germline CDR1 and CDR2: MNHEY and SMNVEV (reference sequence). The CDR3 extends over 14 amino acids. The DNA for the CDR3 is TGTGCCATCAGTCTAGGACAGGGATCCTACGAGCAGTACTTC. Translating it yields CAISLGQGSYEQYF.

This clonotype was recorded many times. The chain is built from TRBV29-1 and TRBJ2-7; D possibly uses TRBD1 or TRBD2 (8 bases each). With 5 bases removed from V and 4 bases from J, the gap between germline ends came to 21 bases. This CDR3 is 15 amino acids long. CDR1 and CDR2 (germline): SQVTM, ANQGSEA. The CDR3 reads CSVTQGAGTRYEQYF. The CDR3 DNA follows: TGCAGCGTTACCCAGGGGGCTGGGACTAGGTACGAGCAGTACTTC.

This clonotype was detected many times. This chain uses TRBV30 with TRBJ2-5; D may be TRBD1 (6 bases). The CDR3 extends over 12 amino acids. Germline V CDR1 and CDR2: GTSNPN, SVGIG (reference sequence). V was trimmed by 2 bases and J by 5 bases, leaving 9 bases between them. The chain's CDR3 is CAWSSRGETQYF. Written as DNA, the CDR3 is TGTGCCTGGAGTTCGAGGGGGGAGACCCAGTACTTC.

The genes are TRBV6-5 and TRBJ2-3; a weak D match, TRBD2 (7 bases). The V gene's germline CDR1 is MNHEY and CDR2 SVGAGI. This CDR3 is 15 amino acids long. V was pared by 4 bases and J by 1 base, with 12 bases between. The CDR3, as DNA: TGTGCCAGCAGTTTTACAGGGAGGGGCACAGATACGCAGTATTTT. Its translation is CASSFTGRGTDTQYF.

This clonotype was detected ten times or more. The chain carries TRBV7-3 and TRBJ2-2; TRBD1 is a possible D gene (5 bases). Between the trimmed V and J ends, which lost 1 base and 8 bases, there was a span of 17 bases. This CDR3 is built from 16 residues. Germline-derived CDR1 and CDR2 are SGHTA and FQGTGA. The CDR3 protein is CASSLKFGAARGELFF. CDR3 coding DNA: TGTGCCAGCAGCTTAAAGTTTGGGGCAGCGAGGGGGGAGCTGTTTTTT.

At least ten counts were recorded for this clonotype. The CDR3 region has the DNA TGCGCCAGCAGCTTGGACGTGACAGGGGTCGCGAACACCGGGGAGCTGTTTTTT. Its protein product is CASSLDVTGVANTGELFF. The rearrangement joins TRBV5-1 to TRBJ2-2; TRBD1 matches 8 bases. Germline V gene lookup returns CDR1 SGHRS and CDR2 YFSETQ. With V trimmed by 0 bases and J by 0 bases, 7 bases remained unmatched. CDR3 length: 18 residues.

This clonotype was recorded at least ten times. V usage is TRBV6-1 and J usage is TRBJ1-2; 7 nucleotides match TRBD1. The V segment lost 4 bases and the J segment 1 base; nucleotides outside the gene matches: 9. The germline gives CDR1 MNHNS, CDR2 SASEGT. The CDR3 has 16 residues. The CDR3 sequence is CASSGQGYHFNYGYTF. CDR3 nucleotide sequence: TGTGCCAGCAGTGGACAGGGTTACCATTTTAACTATGGCTACACCTTC.

Many counts were recorded for this clonotype. The chain joins TRBV6-5 to TRBJ1-5; a weak D match, TRBD1 (6 bases). The CDR3 consists of 14 residues. Trimming shortened V by 6 bases and J by 5 bases, and 14 bases separated the two germline ends. Germline loops: CDR1 MNHEY, CDR2 SVGAGI. CDR3 DNA: TGTGCCAGCAGCTTACAGGGATACGATCAGCCCCAGCATTTT. Translation: CASSLQGYDQPQHF.

This clonotype was recorded many times. The CDR3 is CSARGVPYNSPLHF. CDR3 nucleotide sequence: TGCAGTGCCAGGGGGGTCCCCTATAATTCACCCCTCCACTTT. This chain connects TRBV20-1 to TRBJ1-6, with 7 nucleotides matching TRBD1. Germline CDR1 is DFQATT and CDR2 is SNEGSKA (reference sequence). The CDR3 has 14 residues. Losses at the gene ends were 6 bases for V and 2 bases for J; bases not matched to a gene: 4.

J is TRBJ1-2 and V is TRBV27; D might be TRBD1 (6 bases). Looked up from germline, CDR1 is MNHEY and CDR2 is SMNVEV (reference sequence). The CDR3 consists of 15 residues. V was cut by 1 base and J by 3 bases, with 12 bases left in between. The CDR3 is CASSLFGGGHYGYTF. DNA for the CDR3: TGTGCCAGCAGTTTATTTGGGGGGGGCCACTATGGCTACACCTTC.

This clonotype was counted at least ten times. The V gene is TRBV7-8, the J gene TRBJ1-5, with TRBD1 as a possible D gene (6 bases). Trimming took off 5 bases at V and 6 bases at J, with 20 bases between the two ends. This CDR3 contains 16 residues. The germline V gene encodes CDR1 SGHVS and CDR2 FQNEAQ. The DNA of the CDR3 is TGTGCCAGCAGCAGAAATCAGGGGACCCTAACTCAGCCCCAGCATTTT. The encoded protein is CASSRNQGTLTQPQHF. Variable domain in full (rest from reference TRBV7-8 and TRBJ1-5): GAGVSQSPRYKVAKRGQDVALRCDPISGHVSLFWYQQALGQGPEFLTYFQNEAQLDKSGLPSDRFFAERPEGSVSTLKIQRTQQEDSAVYLCASSRNQGTLTQPQHFGDGTRLSIL.

This clonotype appeared many times. V gene TRBV20-1 combines with J gene TRBJ2-4, with D possibly being TRBD2 (5 bases). The V end lost 5 bases, the J end lost 0 bases, and 11 bases lay between the germline ends. CDR3 size: 14 residues. CDR1 is DFQATT and CDR2 is SNEGSKA in the germline V gene (reference sequence). CDR3 protein: CSAPAVLAKNIQYF. DNA for the CDR3: TGCAGTGCTCCAGCGGTGCTAGCCAAAAACATTCAGTACTTC.

In its sample, this clonotype was seen a few times. The J gene is TRBJ2-6, the V gene TRBV6-1; TRBD2 matches 8 bases. Unmatched junction bases numbered 6, after V lost 7 bases and J lost 4 bases. This CDR3 region has 15 residues. Germline V gene data show CDR1 as MNHNS and CDR2 as SASEGT. The CDR3 region has the DNA TGTGCCAGCAAGTCGGGGGGGGTGGGGGCCAACGTCCTGACTTTC. Its protein is CASKSGGVGANVLTF.

In this sample, this clonotype turned up a few times. The J gene is TRBJ1-1, the V gene TRBV6-1; perhaps TRBD1 as D (6 bases). The length of the CDR3 is 13 residues. Germline assignment: CDR1 MNHNS and CDR2 SASEGT. V lost 5 bases, J lost 3 bases, and 10 bases lay in between. The CDR3 nucleotides are TGTGCCAGCAGTCCAGGGGCATACACTGAAGCTTTCTTT. Protein: CASSPGAYTEAFF.

This clonotype was detected ten times or more. The chain is built from TRBV12-3 or TRBV12-4 and TRBJ1-1; D call uncertain. The length of the CDR3 is 15 residues. Trimming removed 2 bases from V and 3 bases from J, with 13 bases in between. The CDR3 protein is CASSLRSGPHTEAFF. The CDR3 nucleotides read TGTGCCAGCAGTTTACGGAGTGGTCCCCACACTGAAGCTTTCTTT.

On this clonotype: The junction differs from germline at one of its ends, possibly a read error. The rearrangement uses TRBV6-1 and TRBJ1-5; D is unclear. The CDR3 runs to 11 residues. CDR1 is MNHNS and CDR2 is SASEGT in the germline V gene. The chain's CDR3 is CASSDVQPQRF. In DNA form, the CDR3 reads TGTGCCAGCAGTGATGTACAGCCCCAGCGTTTT.

This clonotype came up a few times. This chain links TRBV18 with TRBJ1-1, with a tentative D call TRBD1 (5 bases). The V and J ends lost 6 bases and 0 bases respectively, with 17 bases between them. Germline V gene sequence: CDR1 KGHSH, CDR2 LQKENI. CDR3 length equals 16 residues. This CDR3 is CASSPSGGTMNTEAFF. DNA for the CDR3: TGTGCCAGCTCGCCCTCGGGAGGGACCATGAACACTGAAGCTTTCTTT.